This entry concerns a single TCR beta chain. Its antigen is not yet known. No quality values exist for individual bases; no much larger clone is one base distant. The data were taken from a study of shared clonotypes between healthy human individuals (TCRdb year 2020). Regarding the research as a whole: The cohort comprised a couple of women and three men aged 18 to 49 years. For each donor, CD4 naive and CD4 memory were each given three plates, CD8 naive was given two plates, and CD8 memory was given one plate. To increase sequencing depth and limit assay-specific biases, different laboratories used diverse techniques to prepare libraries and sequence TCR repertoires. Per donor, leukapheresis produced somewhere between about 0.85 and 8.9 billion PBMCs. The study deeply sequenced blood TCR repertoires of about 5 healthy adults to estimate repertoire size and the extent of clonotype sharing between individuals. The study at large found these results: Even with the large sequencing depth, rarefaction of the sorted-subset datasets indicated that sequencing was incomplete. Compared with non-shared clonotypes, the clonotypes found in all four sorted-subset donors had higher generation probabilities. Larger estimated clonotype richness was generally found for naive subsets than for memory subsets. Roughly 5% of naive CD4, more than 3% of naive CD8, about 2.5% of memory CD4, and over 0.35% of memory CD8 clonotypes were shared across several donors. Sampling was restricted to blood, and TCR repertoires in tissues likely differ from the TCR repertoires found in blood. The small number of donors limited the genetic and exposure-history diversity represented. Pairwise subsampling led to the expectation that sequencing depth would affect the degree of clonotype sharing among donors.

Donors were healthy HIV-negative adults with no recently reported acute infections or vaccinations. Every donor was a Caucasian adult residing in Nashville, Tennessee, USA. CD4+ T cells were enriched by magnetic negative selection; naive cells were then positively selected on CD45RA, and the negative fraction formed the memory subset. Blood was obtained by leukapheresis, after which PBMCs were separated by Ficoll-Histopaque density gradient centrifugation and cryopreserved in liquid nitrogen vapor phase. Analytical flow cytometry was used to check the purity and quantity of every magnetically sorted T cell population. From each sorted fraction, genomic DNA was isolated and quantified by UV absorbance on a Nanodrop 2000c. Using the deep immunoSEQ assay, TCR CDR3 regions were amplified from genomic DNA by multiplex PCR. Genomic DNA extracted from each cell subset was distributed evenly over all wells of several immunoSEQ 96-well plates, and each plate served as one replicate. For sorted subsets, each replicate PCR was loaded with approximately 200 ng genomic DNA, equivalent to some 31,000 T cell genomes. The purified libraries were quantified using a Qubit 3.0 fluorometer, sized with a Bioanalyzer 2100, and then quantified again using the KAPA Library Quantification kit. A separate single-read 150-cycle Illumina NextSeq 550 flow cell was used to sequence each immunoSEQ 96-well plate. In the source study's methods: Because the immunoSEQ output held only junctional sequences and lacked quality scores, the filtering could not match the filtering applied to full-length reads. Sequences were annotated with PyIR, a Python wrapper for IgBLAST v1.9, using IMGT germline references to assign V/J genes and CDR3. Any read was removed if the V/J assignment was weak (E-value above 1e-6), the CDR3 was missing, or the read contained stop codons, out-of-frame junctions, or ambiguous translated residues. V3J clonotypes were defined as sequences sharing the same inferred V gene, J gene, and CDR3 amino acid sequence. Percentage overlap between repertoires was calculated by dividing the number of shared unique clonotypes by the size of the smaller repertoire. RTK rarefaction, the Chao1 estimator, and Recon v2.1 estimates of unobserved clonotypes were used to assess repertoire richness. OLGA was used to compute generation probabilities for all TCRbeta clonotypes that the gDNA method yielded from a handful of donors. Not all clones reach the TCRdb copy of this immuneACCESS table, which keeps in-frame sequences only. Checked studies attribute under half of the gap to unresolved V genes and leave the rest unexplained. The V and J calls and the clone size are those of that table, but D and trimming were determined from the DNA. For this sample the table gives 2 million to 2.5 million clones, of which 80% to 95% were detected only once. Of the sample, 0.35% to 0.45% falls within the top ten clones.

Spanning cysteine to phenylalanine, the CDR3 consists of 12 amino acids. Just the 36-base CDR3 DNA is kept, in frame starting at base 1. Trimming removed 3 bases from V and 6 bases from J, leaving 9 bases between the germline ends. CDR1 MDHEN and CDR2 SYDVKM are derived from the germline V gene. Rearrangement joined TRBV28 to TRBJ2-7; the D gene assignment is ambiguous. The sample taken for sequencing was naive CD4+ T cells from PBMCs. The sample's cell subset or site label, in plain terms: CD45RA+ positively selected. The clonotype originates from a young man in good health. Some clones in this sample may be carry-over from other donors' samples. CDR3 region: CASSFSGLEQYF. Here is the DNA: TGTGCCAGCAGTTTCTCTGGGCTCGAGCAGTACTTC. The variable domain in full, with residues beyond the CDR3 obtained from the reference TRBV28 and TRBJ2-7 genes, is DVKVTQSSRYLVKRTGEKVFLECVQDMDHENMFWYRQDPGLGLRLIYFSYDVKMKEKGDIPEGYSVSREKKERFSLILESASTNQTSMYLCASSFSGLEQYFGPGTRLTVT.